These T cell receptor beta chains were read from a single sample in a study of Ad26.COV2.S vaccination and SARS-CoV-2 variants. Here immunoSEQ multiplex PCR was the method, and the copy in TCRdb shows in-frame clones only, minus some. In the table there are 300,000 to 350,000 clones, 85% to 90% of which are singletons. The sequencing here drew on peripheral blood, taken in a trial of Ad26.COV2.S vaccine versus placebo. The receptor source for this set is a person between 18 and 65 years old who received the Ad26.COV2.S COVID-19 vaccine or a placebo. Each CDR3 is given with its conserved first and last residue. A D gene is named only where the DNA matches it firmly. Size values are once, few and many counts, or a class for expanded clones, and some rows have none.

V	J	size	length	D	CDR3	DNA
TRBV11-2	TRBJ1-1	NA	13	NA	CASSPTGNTEAFF	TGTGCCAGCAGCCCAACGGGGAACACTGAAGCTTTCTTT
TRBV7-8	TRBJ1-1	NA	16	NA	CASSFGPGGGGGEAFF	TGTGCCAGCAGCTTCGGCCCGGGGGGAGGGGGGGGTGAAGCTTTCTTT
TRBV5-4	TRBJ1-1	NA	14	NA	CASSSQGRPTEAFF	TGTGCCAGCAGCTCCCAGGGTAGACCCACTGAAGCTTTCTTT
TRBV4-3	TRBJ2-5	once	15	TRBD1	CASSQYRGHGETQYF	TGCGCCAGCAGCCAGTACAGGGGCCACGGAGAGACCCAGTACTTC
TRBV19	TRBJ1-3	few	18	NA	CASSIKVSYSQHGNTIYF	TGTGCCAGTAGTATAAAAGTTTCATACTCGCAGCACGGAAACACCATATATTTT
TRBV25-1	TRBJ2-5	NA	11	NA	CASERTETQYF	TGTGCCAGCGAGAGAACGGAGACCCAGTACTTC
TRBV2	TRBJ2-2	NA	16	TRBD2	CASRARGGAIFGELFF	TGTGCCAGCAGGGCCCGCGGGGGGGCGATCTTCGGGGAGCTGTTTTTT
TRBV7-2	TRBJ1-5	NA	14	NA	CASSQTGGNQPQHF	TGTGCCAGCAGCCAGACGGGGGGCAATCAGCCCCAGCATTTT
TRBV7-9	TRBJ1-1	NA	17	TRBD1	CASSISGTEEDSTEAFF	TGTGCCAGCAGCATATCCGGGACAGAGGAGGATAGCACTGAAGCTTTCTTT
TRBV7-9	TRBJ2-2	few	12	NA	CASSLVTGELFF	TGTGCCAGCAGCTTAGTGACCGGGGAGCTGTTTTTT
TRBV18	TRBJ1-1	NA	18	NA	CASSPRGILSTGSAEAFF	TGTGCCAGCTCACCACGGGGGATTTTGAGTACCGGGTCGGCTGAAGCTTTCTTT
TRBV12-3/TRBV12-4	TRBJ2-3	once	13	NA	CASGLGTTDTQYF	TGTGCCAGTGGACTGGGAACCACAGATACGCAGTATTTT
TRBV3-1/TRBV3-2	TRBJ2-3	NA	15	NA	CASSQGGLGTDTQYF	TGTGCCAGCAGCCAAGGGGGGCTAGGCACAGATACGCAGTATTTT
TRBV4-1	TRBJ1-2	NA	15	TRBD1	CASSQPRDRVDGYTF	TGCGCCAGCAGCCAACCCCGGGACAGGGTCGATGGCTACACCTTC
TRBV5-4	TRBJ1-4	NA	13	TRBD1	CASSPGQDEKLFF	TGTGCCAGCAGCCCCGGACAGGACGAAAAACTGTTTTTT
TRBV3-1/TRBV3-2	TRBJ1-2	NA	14	TRBD1	CASSRWDREKGYTF	TGTGCCAGCAGCCGGTGGGACAGGGAAAAGGGCTACACCTTC
TRBV18	TRBJ1-2	NA	12	NA	CASSPPSYGYTF	TGTGCCAGCTCACCACCGTCCTATGGCTACACCTTC
TRBV7-2	TRBJ2-5	once	14	TRBD2	CASSLAGESETQYF	TGTGCCAGCAGCTTGGCGGGAGAGAGTGAGACCCAGTACTTC
TRBV6-5	TRBJ1-5	once	15	NA	CASSYSPRGNQPQHF	TGTGCCAGCAGTTACTCTCCGAGGGGGAATCAGCCCCAGCATTTT
TRBV29-1	TRBJ1-1	NA	13	NA	CSVATQMNTEAFF	TGCAGCGTTGCGACGCAAATGAACACTGAAGCTTTCTTT
TRBV6-6	TRBJ2-2	NA	13	TRBD2	CASIAGGVGELFF	TGTGCCAGCATTGCGGGAGGGGTCGGGGAGCTGTTTTTT
TRBV19	TRBJ2-4	NA	13	NA	CASSIGQRNIQYF	TGTGCCAGTAGTATAGGACAGCGGAACATTCAGTACTTC
TRBV7-2	TRBJ1-2	NA	15	NA	CASSLEIGPSYGYTF	TGTGCCAGCAGCTTAGAGATAGGGCCCTCCTATGGCTACACCTTC
TRBV12-3/TRBV12-4	TRBJ2-2	NA	13	NA	CASSYRVPGELFF	TGTGCCAGCAGTTACCGGGTCCCCGGGGAGCTGTTTTTT
TRBV14	TRBJ1-2	NA	13	NA	CASSQAGSKLVSF	TGTGCCAGCAGCCAAGCTGGGTCGAAGCTAGTATCCTTC
TRBV4-1	TRBJ1-2	once	16	NA	CASSSVRGGPSYGYTF	TGCGCCAGCAGCTCGGTGAGGGGGGGGCCCTCATATGGCTACACCTTC
TRBV28	TRBJ1-5	NA	12	NA	CASSLAGQPQHF	TGTGCCAGCAGTTTGGCGGGCCAGCCCCAGCATTTT
TRBV7-3	TRBJ1-2	few	13	NA	CASSSLLQQGYTF	TGTGCCAGCAGCTCTCTCCTGCAGCAGGGCTACACCTTC
TRBV30	TRBJ2-1	NA	14	TRBD1	CAWDGTGGYNEQFF	TGTGCCTGGGATGGGACAGGGGGATACAATGAGCAGTTCTTC
TRBV19	TRBJ1-5	NA	14	TRBD1	CATTTGGHNQPQHF	TGTGCCACCACGACAGGGGGTCACAATCAGCCCCAGCATTTT
TRBV28	TRBJ2-2	NA	14	NA	CASSFLGNTGELFF	TGTGCCAGCAGTTTTCTGGGGAACACCGGGGAGCTGTTTTTT
TRBV20-1	TRBJ2-1	NA	15	TRBD2	CSASPSGLVLIEQFF	TGCAGTGCTAGTCCCTCGGGACTAGTACTGATTGAGCAGTTCTTC
TRBV6-2/TRBV6-3	TRBJ2-7	few	14	NA	CASSYGLAPYEQYF	TGTGCCAGCAGTTACGGGTTAGCTCCCTACGAGCAGTACTTC
TRBV27	TRBJ2-3	NA	13	NA	CASSPSGTDTQYF	TGTGCCAGCAGTCCCAGCGGGACAGATACGCAGTATTTT
TRBV4-1	TRBJ2-2	once	15	TRBD2	CASSHLAGGTGELFF	TGCGCCAGCAGCCATCTAGCGGGAGGGACCGGGGAGCTGTTTTTT
TRBV19	TRBJ1-2	few	13	NA	CASEQGFSNGYTF	TGTGCCAGTGAACAGGGTTTCTCGAATGGCTACACCTTC
TRBV27	TRBJ1-4	NA	16	TRBD1	CASAAAGGFTNEKLFF	TGTGCCAGCGCTGCGGCAGGGGGCTTTACTAATGAAAAACTGTTTTTT
TRBV12-3/TRBV12-4	TRBJ1-1	NA	11	NA	CASRRDGAAFF	TGTGCCAGCAGGCGAGACGGGGCGGCTTTCTTT
TRBV28	TRBJ2-1	NA	13	NA	CASAGTQGNEQFF	TGTGCCAGCGCGGGGACACAGGGCAATGAGCAGTTCTTC
TRBV5-5	TRBJ1-2	NA	15	NA	CASSFNPGTFYGYTF	TGTGCCAGCAGCTTTAACCCAGGGACCTTCTATGGCTACACCTTC
TRBV6-5	TRBJ1-2	NA	15	NA	CASSYSNRGRSGYTF	TGTGCCAGCAGTTACTCGAATAGGGGCCGGAGCGGCTACACCTTC
TRBV12-3/TRBV12-4	TRBJ1-4	once	13	NA	CASSLSRAEKLFF	TGTGCCAGCAGCCTCTCGCGAGCTGAAAAACTGTTTTTT
TRBV7-9	TRBJ1-2	NA	18	TRBD1	CASSLVIPRGRSDYGYTF	TGTGCCAGCAGCTTAGTTATCCCTAGGGGGCGTTCGGACTATGGCTACACCTTC
TRBV7-9	TRBJ1-1	once	16	NA	CASSLGGLKVDTEAFF	TGTGCCAGCAGCTTGGGGGGGCTAAAGGTGGACACTGAAGCTTTCTTT
TRBV19	TRBJ1-5	NA	19	NA	CASSMESWTEMYSNQPQHF	TGTGCCAGTAGTATGGAGTCATGGACAGAGATGTATAGCAATCAGCCCCAGCATTTT